This record looks at one T cell receptor beta chain sequence and its context. What it binds is unknown. Reverse transcription of about 0.5 to 1 ug RNA used random hexamers. It was immunoSEQ multiplex PCR that amplified TCR beta CDR3 across 54 Vbeta and 13 Jbeta. TCRdb re-derived calls from the immunoSEQ multiplex PCR reads in MiXCR, one entry per CDR3 protein. The repertoire holds 130,000 or so distinct CDR3 sequences, with 90% to 95% as singletons. FACS enriched CD8+ TEMRA cells, while bulk CD8+ and CD4+ were negatively isolated. The sample comes from a study of CD8 T cells in Susac syndrome. Study-wide results and limits: The study conceded that its TCR sequencing and HLA analysis involved relatively few individuals.

Trimming removed 6 bases at V and 4 bases at J, with 11 bases between. This CDR3 is 12 amino acids long. The V gene's germline CDR1 is DFQATT and CDR2 SNEGSKA (reference sequence). The chain has TRBV20-1 and TRBJ2-3; D uncertain. This receptor was obtained from a human donor with multiple sclerosis. Sequenced material: CD4+ T cells from PBMCs. CDR3 sequence: CSAIGRSDTQYF. The CDR3 coding sequence is TGCAGTGCCATCGGACGCTCAGATACGCAGTATTTT.